The 20 T cell receptor beta chains reported below all come from one sample, sequenced in a study of cytomegalovirus exposure and HLA in healthy donors (dated by TCRdb to about 2017). The library was produced with the immunoSEQ multiplex PCR assay. For the multiplex PCR, a mixture combining 60 forward primers for TCR Vbeta segments and 13 reverse primers for TCR Jbeta segments was used. In its TCRdb copy, this immuneACCESS table keeps in-frame sequences only and misses some clones. Where compared with another copy, unresolved V genes explain less than half of these, and the others have no known cause. Here the sample has 150,000 to 200,000 clones; approximately 80% occur a single time. The ten largest clones take up about 1.4% of the sample. The sample taken for sequencing was PBMCs. The receptors come from a girl aged 5 to 17 in good health and CMV-seropositive.

The J gene is TRBJ1-1, the V gene TRBV28; the match to TRBD1 covers 8 bases. Trimming at V came to 6 bases and at J to 0 bases, leaving 9 bases not matched to a gene. This CDR3 contains 16 residues. Germline V gene data show CDR1 as MDHEN and CDR2 as SYDVKM. The chain's CDR3 is CASSRQGAGMNTEAFF. CDR3 sequence (DNA): TGTGCCAGCAGCCGCCAGGGGGCCGGCATGAACACTGAAGCTTTCTTT.

The rearrangement joins TRBV29-1 to TRBJ2-3; TRBD1 might be the D (6 bases). Germline-derived CDR1 and CDR2 are SQVTM and ANQGSEA. V was pared by 6 bases and J by 6 bases, with 25 bases between. There are 16 residues in the CDR3. DNA for the CDR3: TGCAGCGTGGCCCCCGTGTGGGGGCCGTCGCAGGATACGCAGTATTTT. Its protein product is CSVAPVWGPSQDTQYF.

The chain joins TRBV25-1 to TRBJ2-3; D is undetermined. V was cut by 2 bases and J by 2 bases, with 8 bases left in between. CDR1 and CDR2 (germline): MGHDK, SYGVNS. This CDR3 is built from 14 residues. As DNA, the CDR3 is TGTGCCAGCAGTGAACCAGTGCTCACAGATACGCAGTATTTT. Its translation: CASSEPVLTDTQYF.

The chain has TRBV29-1 and TRBJ2-5; TRBD2 matches at 13 bases. Germline lookup yields CDR1 SQVTM and CDR2 ANQGSEA. The ends lost 7 bases at V and 4 bases at J; junction bases unmatched: 6. The CDR3 totals 14 residues. CDR3 nucleotides: TGCAGCGGTGGACTAGCGGGAGTTACAGAGACCCAGTACTTC. This codes for CSGGLAGVTETQYF.

The table lists this clone with a few counts. The chain couples TRBV7-2 to TRBJ1-2, with TRBD1 matching 7 bases. Germline lookup yields CDR1 SGHTA and CDR2 FQGNSA. This CDR3 has 16 residues. Germline trimming cut 6 bases from V and 1 base from J; bases unmatched to any gene: 11. Written as DNA, the CDR3 is TGTGCCAGCAGTCGCTACGACAGGGCGGATAACTATGGCTACACCTTC. As protein: CASSRYDRADNYGYTF.

This chain connects TRBV7-3 to TRBJ2-1, with 8 nucleotides matching TRBD2. V was clipped by 5 bases and J by 9 bases; unmatched bases: 6. Germline V CDR1 and CDR2: SGHTA, FQGTGA. The CDR3 extends over 13 amino acids. The CDR3 loop is CASSTILAGEQFF. The CDR3 nucleotides are TGTGCCAGCAGCACAATCCTAGCGGGTGAGCAGTTCTTC.

This clone was seen more than once but under ten times. This rearrangement joins TRBV4-2 to TRBJ2-3, with TRBD2 matching 8 bases. This CDR3 has 16 amino acids. Trimming took 1 base from V and 3 from J; bases not matched to a gene: 6. Per germline, CDR1 LGHNA and CDR2 YNFKEQ. CDR3 protein: CASSQASPGGTDTQYF. CDR3 nucleotide sequence: TGTGCCAGCAGCCAAGCGTCCCCGGGGGGGACAGATACGCAGTATTTT.

The gene calls are TRBV2 and TRBJ1-1, with unresolved D. Germline loops: CDR1 SNHLY, CDR2 FYNNEI. This CDR3 comprises 13 residues. Trimming left V 6 bases short and J 2 bases short, with 10 bases between. The CDR3 region has the DNA TGTGCCAGCAGCCGCGAACGTAACACTGAAGCTTTCTTT. It codes for CASSRERNTEAFF.

The genes are TRBV19 and TRBJ1-4; 8 nucleotides match TRBD1. With 7 bases clipped from V and 8 bases from J, the junction kept 3 bases outside the gene matches. The CDR3 covers 12 residues. Per the germline V gene, CDR1 is LNHDA and CDR2 is SQIVND (reference sequence). The CDR3 region is CASTNRGEKLFF. The CDR3 bases are TGTGCCAGTACCAACAGGGGGGAAAAACTGTTTTTT.

The genes are TRBV6-6 and TRBJ2-3, with D perhaps matching TRBD1 (7 bases). CDR3 length equals 16 residues. Germline V gene data show CDR1 as MNHNY and CDR2 as SVGAGI (reference sequence). The ends were cut back, 5 bases at V and 2 bases at J, with 17 bases in the middle. Here the CDR3 DNA reads TGTGCCAGCAGTGGGGGTGGACAGGACTACACAGATACGCAGTATTTT. Translation gives CASSGGGQDYTDTQYF.

The J gene is TRBJ2-1, the V gene TRBV14; TRBD2 matches at 10 bases. Germline loops: CDR1 SGHDN, CDR2 FVKESK. The CDR3 has 18 residues. V dropped 0 bases and J dropped 5; count of bases not matched to a gene: 10. CDR3 DNA: TGTGCCAGCAGCCAAGAGACGGCTAGCGGGAGTATGAACAATGAGCAGTTCTTC. This translates into CASSQETASGSMNNEQFF.

The gene calls are TRBV7-2 and TRBJ2-1, with 9 bases lining up with TRBD1. There are 15 residues in the CDR3. Germline V lookup: CDR1 SGHTA, CDR2 FQGNSA. Trimming took 2 bases from V and 3 from J; bases not matched to a gene: 2. The CDR3 loop is CASSLTGGVYNEQFF. The CDR3 nucleotides are TGTGCCAGCAGCTTAACAGGGGGCGTCTACAATGAGCAGTTCTTC.

V is TRBV7-2 and J is TRBJ1-5, with D hard to call. V was pared by 5 bases and J by 2 bases, with 10 bases between. Germline CDR1 SGHTA, CDR2 FQGNSA. This CDR3 spans 14 amino acids. The CDR3, as DNA: TGTGCCAGCAGCGATCAGTTCCGCAATCAGCCCCAGCATTTT. This gives the protein CASSDQFRNQPQHF.

This sequence joins TRBV19 and TRBJ2-1; perhaps TRBD1 as D (5 bases). CDR1 is LNHDA, CDR2 SQIVND, per germline (reference sequence). CDR3 size: 14 residues. The V and J ends lost 4 bases and 5 bases respectively, with 12 bases between them. The CDR3 protein is CASSRGERDNEQFF. The CDR3 DNA is TGTGCCAGTAGTAGGGGCGAGCGCGACAATGAGCAGTTCTTC.

This clone was observed a handful of times. The chain couples TRBV10-3 to TRBJ2-7, with a tentative D call TRBD1 (6 bases). V was shortened by 4 bases and J by 0 bases, with 10 bases between the two germline ends. Per the germline V gene, CDR1 is ENHRY and CDR2 is SYGVKD. CDR3 length equals 14 residues. CDR3 DNA: TGTGCCATCAGTGTCGACAGGAGCTCCTACGAGCAGTACTTC. Translated: CAISVDRSSYEQYF.

In this sample, this clone turned up once. The CDR3: CASSPQLAGGQETQYF. As DNA, the CDR3 is TGTGCCAGCTCACCCCAACTAGCGGGCGGACAAGAGACCCAGTACTTC. The chain employs TRBV18 and TRBJ2-5; 9 positions match TRBD2. V lost 3 bases and J lost 2; bases outside the gene matches: 7. The germline gives CDR1 KGHSH, CDR2 LQKENI. The CDR3 covers 16 residues. The full variable domain, rest sourced from reference TRBV18 and TRBJ2-5, is NAGVMQNPRHLVRRRGQEARLRCSPMKGHSHVYWYRQLPEEGLKFMVYLQKENIIDESGMPKERFSAEFPKEGPSILRIQQVVRGDSAAYFCASSPQLAGGQETQYFGPGTRLLVL.

The chain uses TRBV4-1 and TRBJ2-3; 12 nucleotides line up with TRBD2. The CDR3 has 18 residues. CDR1 MGHRA and CDR2 YSYEKL come from the germline V gene. V was clipped by 1 base and J by 0 bases; unmatched bases: 5. The CDR3 is CASSQGPGLAGSTDTQYF. The CDR3 nucleotides are TGCGCCAGCAGCCAAGGCCCCGGACTAGCGGGAAGCACAGATACGCAGTATTTT.

The chain is built from TRBV7-9 and TRBJ2-5; weak D call: TRBD1 (6 bases). Per germline, CDR1 SEHNR and CDR2 FQNEAQ (reference sequence). The CDR3 is 15 amino acids. V was cut by 7 bases and J by 5 bases, with 20 bases left in between. In nucleotides, the CDR3 is TGTGCCAGCACCCTCTCTGGGGACATCCTGGAGACCCAGTACTTC. Translated, it gives CASTLSGDILETQYF.

The rearrangement links TRBV7-9 to TRBJ2-6, with 7 nucleotides matching TRBD1. The CDR3 sequence is 18 residues long. Germline lookup yields CDR1 SEHNR and CDR2 FQNEAQ (reference sequence). J lost 0 bases, V lost 5 bases, and 10 bases had no gene match. The CDR3 loop reads CASSGPGQRSSGANVLTF. The CDR3 coding sequence is TGTGCCAGCAGCGGTCCGGGACAGCGTTCCTCTGGGGCCAACGTCCTGACTTTC.

The count of this clone is one. The rearrangement links TRBV5-6 to TRBJ2-7; TRBD1 aligns across 7 bases. Germline CDR1 is SGHDT and CDR2 is YYEEEE. The CDR3 is 14 amino acids. The junction had 13 bases not matched to a gene; V was cut back by 3 bases and J by 10 bases. The CDR3 region is CASSWQGLGGRQYF. CDR3 coding DNA: TGTGCCAGCAGCTGGCAGGGGCTAGGGGGCCGACAGTACTTC.